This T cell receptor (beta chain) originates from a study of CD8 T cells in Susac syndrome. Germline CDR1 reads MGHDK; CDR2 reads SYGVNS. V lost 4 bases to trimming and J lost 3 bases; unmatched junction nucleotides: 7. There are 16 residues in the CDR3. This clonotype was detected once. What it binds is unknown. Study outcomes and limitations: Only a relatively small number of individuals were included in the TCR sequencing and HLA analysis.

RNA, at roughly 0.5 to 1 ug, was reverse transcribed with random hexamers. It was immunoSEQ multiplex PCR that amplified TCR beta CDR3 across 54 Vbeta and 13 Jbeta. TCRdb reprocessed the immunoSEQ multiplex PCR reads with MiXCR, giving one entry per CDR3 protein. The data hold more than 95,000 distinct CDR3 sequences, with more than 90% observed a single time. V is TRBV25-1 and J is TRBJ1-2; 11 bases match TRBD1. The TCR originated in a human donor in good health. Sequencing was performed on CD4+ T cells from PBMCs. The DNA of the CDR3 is TGTGCCAGCAGTGCTAAAGGGACAGGGGGGGACTATGGCTACACCTTC. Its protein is CASSAKGTGGDYGYTF.